The 29 T cell receptor beta chains below were found in one sample sequenced in a study of cytotoxic CD8 clonotypes in ibrutinib-treated CLL. Generated by immunoSEQ multiplex PCR, the TCRdb table keeps only in-frame clones and is missing some. The sample lists approximately 210,000 clones; around 72% were seen once. Sequencing was performed on PBMCs, taken after 24 months of ibrutinib treatment. These receptor sequences come from a human donor with chronic lymphocytic leukemia.

J is TRBJ1-4 and V is TRBV7-9; the D gene is possibly TRBD1 (6 bases). V dropped 1 base and J dropped 4 bases, with 10 bases sitting between them. The CDR3 extends over 15 amino acids. Germline V CDR1 and CDR2: SEHNR, FQNEAQ (reference sequence). This CDR3 reads CASSLGQGLNEKLFF. CDR3 nucleotides: TGTGCCAGCAGCTTAGGGCAGGGGCTTAATGAAAAACTGTTTTTT.

As concerns this clone: The same CDR3 arises from other DNA sequences in this sample as well. The chain employs TRBV28 and TRBJ2-2; D is uncertain. The CDR3 has 12 amino acids. Between the trimmed V and J ends, which lost 4 bases and 3 bases, there was a span of 3 bases. Germline values: CDR1 MDHEN, CDR2 SYDVKM. In DNA, the CDR3 is TGTGCCAGCAGTTCGTACACCGGGGAGCTGTTTTTT. Translating gives CASSSYTGELFF.

The chain couples TRBV14 to TRBJ2-7; TRBD1 agrees at 7 bases. Germline CDR1 and CDR2: SGHDN and FVKESK. J lost 4 bases, V lost 5 bases, and 8 bases had no gene match. This CDR3 region has 14 residues. The DNA of the CDR3 is TGTGCCAGCAGCGGAAGACAGGGTATGTACGAGCAGTACTTC. It translates to CASSGRQGMYEQYF.

This clone has just a few counts. The chain is built from TRBV27 and TRBJ2-5, with a possible D match to TRBD1 (5 bases). Germline CDR1 and CDR2: MNHEY and SMNVEV (reference sequence). V was shortened by 7 bases and J by 7 bases, with 22 bases between the two germline ends. The CDR3 is 15 amino acids. The DNA for the CDR3 is TGTGCCAGCAAACCGACAGCGCCTAACTTATCGACCCAGTACTTC. Amino acid sequence: CASKPTAPNLSTQYF.

This clone was detected only a few times. This chain joins TRBV27 and TRBJ2-1; no firm D call. Deletions cut 6 bases from V and 6 bases from J, with 15 bases between. The V gene's germline CDR1 is MNHEY and CDR2 SMNVEV (reference sequence). The CDR3 totals 14 residues. CDR3 nucleotide sequence: TGTGCCAGCAGCATCAGGTACAGCATCAATGAGCAGTTCTTC. Translated, it gives CASSIRYSINEQFF.

The rearrangement links TRBV6-5 to TRBJ1-1; D gene unclear. CDR3 length equals 11 residues. Germline CDR1 MNHEY, CDR2 SVGAGI. The CDR3 here is CAAMRNTEAFF. Written as DNA, the CDR3 is TGTGCAGCTATGAGGAACACTGAAGCTTTCTTT.

The J gene is TRBJ1-2, the V gene TRBV27; tentatively, D is TRBD1 (5 bases). V was clipped by 2 bases and J by 7 bases, with 11 bases between them. This CDR3 spans 13 amino acids. The germline V gene has CDR1 MNHEY and CDR2 SMNVEV (reference sequence). CDR3 sequence (DNA): TGTGCCAGCAGTTTAAAGGGGCGTAGTGGCTACACCTTC. Its protein is CASSLKGRSGYTF.

The V and J genes are TRBV7-2 and TRBJ2-3; a possible D gene is TRBD2 (6 bases). V lost 1 base, J lost 0 bases, and 11 bases lay in between. There are 16 residues in the CDR3. Germline V CDR1 and CDR2: SGHTA, FQGNSA. The CDR3 reads CASSLVPAGSTDTQYF. The CDR3 DNA sequence: TGTGCCAGCAGCTTAGTCCCAGCGGGCAGCACAGATACGCAGTATTTT.

V and J are TRBV29-1 and TRBJ1-5; TRBD1 matches 7 bases. The CDR3 consists of 13 residues. The V gene end was trimmed by 4 bases and the J gene end by 7 bases; junction bases not matched to a gene: 7. Per germline, CDR1 SQVTM and CDR2 ANQGSEA. In DNA, the CDR3 is TGCAGCGTTGGGGAGCAGGGGGGACAGCCCCAGCATTTT. It codes for CSVGEQGGQPQHF.

The genes are TRBV4-2 and TRBJ2-1; no definite D call. Germline CDR1 reads LGHNA; CDR2 reads YNFKEQ. There are 16 residues in the CDR3. Trimming stripped 3 bases from V and 2 bases from J, with 14 bases between. In nucleotides, the CDR3 is TGTGCCAGCAGCCAGCAATCACACGGTGCCTACAATGAGCAGTTCTTC. Translation gives CASSQQSHGAYNEQFF.

This chain connects TRBV2 to TRBJ1-5, with 7 bases lining up with TRBD1. Germline V gene data show CDR1 as SNHLY and CDR2 as FYNNEI. This CDR3 contains 13 residues. V shed 8 bases, J shed 3 bases, and the junction held 4 bases outside the gene matches. CDR3 nucleotides: TGTGCCAGCGGGGGACAGCCCAATCAGCCCCAGCATTTT. Protein: CASGGQPNQPQHF.

This chain links TRBV4-1 with TRBJ2-5; D unresolved. Germline V gene lookup returns CDR1 MGHRA and CDR2 YSYEKL. This CDR3 is 13 amino acids long. The ends were cut back, 4 bases at V and 5 bases at J, with 11 bases in the middle. CDR3 sequence (DNA): TGCGCCAGCAGCCCCCTTAGATGGGAGACCCAGTACTTC. The encoded protein is CASSPLRWETQYF.

The V gene is TRBV7-2, the J gene TRBJ2-7; D might be TRBD1 or TRBD2, each matching 6 bases. The V end was cut by 7 bases, the J end by 2 bases, with 12 bases between. CDR1 and CDR2 from the germline V gene are SGHTA and FQGNSA. The CDR3 loop spans 13 amino acids. CDR3 residues: CASTRGHTYEQYF. CDR3 sequence (DNA): TGTGCCAGCACCCGGGGGCATACCTACGAGCAGTACTTC.

This rearrangement joins TRBV19 to TRBJ2-7, with D possibly matching TRBD2 (5 bases). This CDR3 is built from 14 residues. Per the germline V gene, CDR1 is LNHDA and CDR2 is SQIVND (reference sequence). V was shortened by 1 base and J by 7 bases, with 14 bases between the two germline ends. CDR3 nucleotides: TGTGCCAGTAGTATAGGGGCTCAAACGGGAGAGCAGTACTTC. Translation gives CASSIGAQTGEQYF.

This rearrangement joins TRBV7-6 to TRBJ1-1; D is unclear. Trimming took 2 bases from V and 3 from J, leaving 10 bases between them. The germline V gene encodes CDR1 SGHVS and CDR2 FNYEAQ. This CDR3 comprises 14 residues. The CDR3, as DNA: TGTGCCAGCAGCTTATACGGTAAAGACACTGAAGCTTTCTTT. Protein product: CASSLYGKDTEAFF.

In the case of this clone: At one end, the junction sequence differs from germline, possibly due to a read error. The rearrangement joins TRBV11-3 to TRBJ2-7; possible D gene TRBD2, 6 bases. CDR1 and CDR2 (germline): SGHNT, YENEEA. This CDR3 is built from 12 residues. The CDR3 is CASSLVPGETHF. CDR3 DNA: TGTGCCAGCAGCTTAGTTCCGGGAGAAACGCACTTC.

J is TRBJ2-7 and V is TRBV6-6; the D call may be TRBD1 or TRBD2 (5 bases each). V was trimmed by 5 bases and J by 5 bases, leaving 19 bases between them. Germline V gives CDR1 MNHNY, CDR2 SVGAGI (reference sequence). The CDR3 loop spans 15 amino acids. CDR3 DNA sequence: TGTGCCAGCAGTGATACCGGGACGACCGTCCACGAGCAGTACTTC. Its translation is CASSDTGTTVHEQYF.

Only a few counts were recorded for this clone. The CDR3 DNA reads TGTGCCATCAGTGTTGGCCAGGGGGTTGCGAACTATGGCTACACCTTC. This encodes CAISVGQGVANYGYTF. This rearrangement joins TRBV10-3 to TRBJ1-2, with 7 bases that match TRBD1. V shed 4 bases and J 2 bases; nucleotides not matched to a gene: 10. Germline V lookup: CDR1 ENHRY, CDR2 SYGVKD. The CDR3 sequence is 16 residues long.

This clone has more than one count but fewer than ten. CDR3 region: CASSFQSSTDTQYF. For the CDR3, the DNA is TGTGCCAGCAGCTTTCAGTCTAGCACAGATACGCAGTATTTT. The rearrangement links TRBV7-2 to TRBJ2-3; D is ambiguous. The length of the CDR3 is 14 residues. Looked up from germline, CDR1 is SGHTA and CDR2 is FQGNSA. V lost 3 bases and J lost 0, with 7 bases in between.

This chain connects TRBV29-1 to TRBJ2-1; no clear D gene. V dropped 6 bases and J dropped 5 bases, with 11 bases sitting between them. Germline-derived CDR1 and CDR2 are SQVTM and ANQGSEA. The CDR3 length is 12 residues. The chain's CDR3 is CSVYLPNNEQFF. For the CDR3, the DNA is TGCAGCGTCTACCTCCCTAACAATGAGCAGTTCTTC.

V is TRBV4-1 and J is TRBJ2-5, with a weak D call TRBD2 (6 bases). Germline CDR1 is MGHRA and CDR2 is YSYEKL. V gave up 4 bases and J gave up 2 bases, with 11 bases separating them. The CDR3 length is 14 residues. The CDR3 region has the DNA TGCGCCAGCAGCCCCCGGGGACTTCAAGAGACCCAGTACTTC. Its protein product is CASSPRGLQETQYF.

As concerns this clone: In the same sample, other DNA sequences code for this CDR3. This rearrangement joins TRBV19 to TRBJ1-2; 9 bases map to TRBD1. Germline lookup yields CDR1 LNHDA and CDR2 SQIVND (reference sequence). J lost 7 bases, V lost 7 bases, and 13 bases had no gene match. There are 15 residues in the CDR3. CDR3 region: CASKLTGGWLAGYTF. In nucleotides, the CDR3 is TGTGCCAGTAAGCTGACAGGGGGATGGTTGGCTGGCTACACCTTC.

This clone showed up just once. This chain connects TRBV5-6 to TRBJ2-4; D is undetermined. Germline V gene data show CDR1 as SGHDT and CDR2 as YYEEEE. The CDR3 is 15 residues long. V was trimmed by 4 bases and J by 0 bases, leaving 11 bases between them. The CDR3 protein is CASSRTLLAKNIQYF. The DNA for the CDR3 is TGTGCCAGCAGCCGCACTCTCCTAGCCAAAAACATTCAGTACTTC.

The gene calls are TRBV11-3 and TRBJ1-1; possibly TRBD1 for D (5 bases). Germline V gene data show CDR1 as SGHNT and CDR2 as YENEEA. Trimming shortened V by 5 bases and J by 2 bases, and 18 bases separated the two germline ends. CDR3 length equals 16 residues. The CDR3 sequence: CASSHGGGGGNTEAFF. The CDR3, as DNA: TGTGCCAGCAGCCACGGAGGCGGGGGGGGAAACACTGAAGCTTTCTTT.

The V gene is TRBV28, the J gene TRBJ2-7; TRBD1 matches at 10 bases. Germline-derived CDR1 and CDR2 are MDHEN and SYDVKM. The CDR3 totals 15 residues. The V gene end was trimmed by 4 bases and the J gene end by 3 bases; junction bases not matched to a gene: 6. CDR3 amino acids: CASSSPGQGGYEQYF. The CDR3 nucleotides are TGTGCCAGCAGTTCCCCTGGACAGGGGGGCTACGAGCAGTACTTC.

CDR3 residues: CASSRGGTGELFF. The CDR3, as DNA: TGTGCCAGCAGCAGAGGGGGTACCGGGGAGCTGTTTTTT. The chain couples TRBV7-3 to TRBJ2-2; a possible D gene is TRBD1 (6 bases). The CDR3 consists of 13 residues. V was cut by 5 bases and J by 5 bases, with 9 bases left in between. CDR1 SGHTA and CDR2 FQGTGA come from the germline V gene.

This rearrangement joins TRBV28 to TRBJ1-4; 11 nucleotides align to TRBD1. J was trimmed by 7 bases and V by 3 bases; bases with no gene match: 13. This CDR3 comprises 18 residues. Germline CDR1 is MDHEN and CDR2 is SYDVKM. The DNA of the CDR3 is TGTGCCAGCAGTTTGTGGGTTATCAGGACAGGGGGCCTTGAAAAACTGTTTTTT. Protein product: CASSLWVIRTGGLEKLFF.

The chain combines TRBV11-2 with TRBJ1-5, with D unclear. The germline V and J ends were trimmed by 5 bases and 3 bases, with 11 bases remaining between them. The CDR3 runs to 14 residues. CDR1 is SGHAT and CDR2 is FQNNGV in the germline V gene. The CDR3: CASSTGLANQPQHF. DNA of the CDR3: TGTGCCAGCAGCACCGGTCTGGCCAATCAGCCCCAGCATTTT.

V gene TRBV4-1 combines with J gene TRBJ2-7, with 10 bases lining up with TRBD1. Germline CDR1 MGHRA, CDR2 YSYEKL. J gave up 1 base and V 4 bases, and 7 bases lay outside the gene matches. This CDR3 is built from 16 residues. As DNA, the CDR3 is TGCGCCAGCAGCCGTAACCCGGGACAGGGGTCCTACGAGCAGTACTTC. Translating it yields CASSRNPGQGSYEQYF.